This is a list of T cell receptor beta chains from one sample in a study of tumor-infiltrating lymphocytes in primary liver carcinoma. TCRdb reanalysed the multiplex PCR reads using MiXCR and keeps one entry per CDR3 protein. This table holds about 320,000 distinct CDR3 sequences, around three fifths found once. The sample comprised peripheral blood. The receptor source for this set is a woman aged 25-40 years with primary liver carcinoma and hepatitis B virus infection. Both conserved end residues are part of each CDR3. A D gene is named only where the DNA matches it firmly. Clone size is given for some rows only: seen once, a few or many times, or a class if the clone is expanded.

j_call | v_call | d_call | clone_size | cdr3_nt | cdr3_aa
TRBJ2-1 | TRBV5-6 | - | - | TGTGCCAGCAGCTTGGGTCCGGAATCCTATAATGAGCAGTTCTTC | CASSLGPESYNEQFF
TRBJ2-7 | TRBV4-1 | - | few | TGCGCCAGCAGCCAAGACAGGGGGGATTTCTACGAGCAGTACTTC | CASSQDRGDFYEQYF
TRBJ1-1 | TRBV12-3/TRBV12-4 | - | few | TGTGCCAGCAGTTTAGTGATCTCCCTAAGCACTGAAGCTTTCTTT | CASSLVISLSTEAFF
TRBJ2-5 | TRBV5-6 | - | - | TGTGCCAGCAGCTTCATGCGCGGACAGGCTAGCCGGAGGGCCGAAGAGACCCAGTACTTC | CASSFMRGQASRRAEETQYF
TRBJ2-5 | TRBV7-9 | TRBD2 | few | TGTGCCAGCAGCTTAGGTCTTAGCGGGGGCCCCCAAGAGACCCAGTACTTC | CASSLGLSGGPQETQYF
TRBJ2-3 | TRBV7-9 | TRBD2 | - | TGTGCCAGCAGGCTCGCGGGAGCAGATACGCAGTATTTT | CASRLAGADTQYF
TRBJ1-2 | TRBV6-5 | - | - | TGTGCCAGCAGAAGTGGGCAGGGCTATGGTTACACCTTC | CASRSGQGYGYTF
TRBJ1-2 | TRBV11-2 | - | once | TGTGCCTGCAGCCCCCCAAAGGGGAACTATGGCTACACCTTC | CACSPPKGNYGYTF
TRBJ2-2 | TRBV29-1 | - | - | TGCAGCGTTTACCTCGGGGAGCTGTTTTTT | CSVYLGELFF
TRBJ2-2 | TRBV11-2 | TRBD2 | many | TGTGCCAGCAGCTTCCAGCGGGAGTTCGGGGAGCTGTTTTTT | CASSFQREFGELFF
TRBJ1-2 | TRBV6-5 | TRBD1 | few | TGTGTCTGCGGACAGGTCCCTTCCTCCTCCGGCTACACCTTC | CVCGQVPSSSGYTF
TRBJ1-4 | TRBV30 | - | - | TGTGCCTGGAGGCAGCCAGCAACTAATGAAAAACTGTTTTTT | CAWRQPATNEKLFF
TRBJ2-3 | TRBV7-3 | - | - | TGTGCCAGCAGCTTAACGGCAGGGGGAGACGGAGGGACAGATACGCAGTATTTT | CASSLTAGGDGGTDTQYF
TRBJ1-2 | TRBV6-6 | - | few | TGTGCCAGCACCCTCAGGGCGATTGGCTATGGCTACACCTTC | CASTLRAIGYGYTF
TRBJ2-7 | TRBV12-5 | TRBD1 | - | TGTGCTAGTGGTTTCCCCTGGACAGGGGACTACGAGCAGTACTTC | CASGFPWTGDYEQYF
TRBJ2-6 | TRBV12-3/TRBV12-4 | - | - | TGTGCCAGCAGTTTAGCGTCCGGGGGCGGCGGGGCCAACGTCCTGACTTTC | CASSLASGGGGANVLTF
TRBJ2-1 | TRBV10-3 | - | many | TGTGCCATCAGTGGGAGGGCCCGCGGAGATTTTGAGCAGTTCTTC | CAISGRARGDFEQFF
TRBJ2-7 | TRBV19 | - | - | TGTGCCAGCCTCGGGGGACGAGGCGAGCAGTACTTC | CASLGGRGEQYF
TRBJ2-1 | TRBV6-2/TRBV6-3 | TRBD2 | many | TGTGCCACCCGACTAGCGGGGTACAATGAGCAGTTCTTC | CATRLAGYNEQFF
TRBJ1-2 | TRBV11-2 | TRBD1 | - | TGTGCCAACAAACAGGGGGGTCGGCACTATGGCTACACCTTC | CANKQGGRHYGYTF
TRBJ2-1 | TRBV4-1 | - | many | TGCGCCAGCAGCTCGGACTACAATGAGCAGTTCTTC | CASSSDYNEQFF
TRBJ2-7 | TRBV5-4 | TRBD1 | - | TGTGTCAGCAGCTTGTTGGGACAGGGCGAAGCCTACGAGCAGTACTTC | CVSSLLGQGEAYEQYF
TRBJ2-3 | TRBV7-9 | - | - | TGTGCCAGCAGCTCGACGCAGGGAATTGATACGCAGTATTTT | CASSSTQGIDTQYF
TRBJ2-2 | TRBV12-3/TRBV12-4 | - | - | TGTGCCAGCAGTTCCGATATCGGCACCAGGGAGCTGTTTTTT | CASSSDIGTRELFF
TRBJ1-5 | TRBV25-1 | - | - | TGTGCCAGCAGTGAAGGGACGGGTCGTAATCAGCCCCAGCATTTT | CASSEGTGRNQPQHF
TRBJ2-7 | TRBV6-1 | - | - | TGTGCCAGCAGTGAGGTGGGACATTTCAGCGGGTCCCCCTACGAGCAGTACTTC | CASSEVGHFSGSPYEQYF
TRBJ1-1 | TRBV7-9 | - | once | TGTGCCAGCAGCTTAGTGACAATGGGTGAAGCTTTCTTT | CASSLVTMGEAFF
TRBJ1-4 | TRBV12-3/TRBV12-4 | - | - | TGTGCCAGCAGGGACGGGCGGCTCAATGAAAAACTGTTTTTT | CASRDGRLNEKLFF
TRBJ2-3 | TRBV4-2 | TRBD2 | - | TGTGCCAGTAGCCAAGAGGCGGCTAGCGGTACAGATACGCAGTATTTT | CASSQEAASGTDTQYF
TRBJ2-2 | TRBV11-1 | - | - | TGTGCCAGCAGCTTCGGACGGGGTGACACCGGGGAACTGTTTTTT | CASSFGRGDTGELFF
TRBJ2-5 | TRBV11-2 | - | many | TGTGCCAGCAGCTTAGATTCCTGGGGGACCCAGTACTTC | CASSLDSWGTQYF
TRBJ1-1 | TRBV6-5 | - | - | TGTGCCAGCAGTCAAACCGGGACGGAGAACACTGAAGCTTTCTTT | CASSQTGTENTEAFF
TRBJ1-3 | TRBV12-3/TRBV12-4 | - | - | TGTGTCAGCAGTTTAAGGAGGGAGGCCACATATTTT | CVSSLRREATYF
TRBJ2-1 | TRBV12-3/TRBV12-4 | - | many | TGTGCCAGCAGTTTAGGGCGGGACAATGAGCAGTTCTTC | CASSLGRDNEQFF
TRBJ2-7 | TRBV28 | TRBD2 | once | TGTGCCAGCAGCCTAGGTCTAGCGGGAGGAGGCGAGCAGTACTTC | CASSLGLAGGGEQYF
TRBJ2-1 | TRBV30 | - | few | TGTGCCTGCGCTGCCCGGGACTCCTTTCGCCACAATGAGCAGTTCTTC | CACAARDSFRHNEQFF
TRBJ1-1 | TRBV20-1 | - | - | TGCAGTGCTACCCCCAGATTTTTGGGGAACACTGAAGCTTTCTTT | CSATPRFLGNTEAFF
TRBJ2-6 | TRBV2 | TRBD2 | - | TGTGCCAGCAGTGGGGAACCGGGACTAGCGGGATCTGGGGCCAACGCCCTGACTTTC | CASSGEPGLAGSGANALTF
TRBJ2-2 | TRBV11-2 | - | - | TGTGCCAGCAGCAAGGACATGCGAAACATCGGGGAGCTGTTTTTT | CASSKDMRNIGELFF
TRBJ2-5 | TRBV6-2/TRBV6-3 | - | once | TGTGCCAGCAGTTACTTCCCGGTCAGCGACCAAGAGACCCAGTACTTC | CASSYFPVSDQETQYF
TRBJ2-7 | TRBV28 | - | - | TGTGCCAGCAGTTTGCACCCCCAGGGTTATTACGAGCAGTACTTC | CASSLHPQGYYEQYF
TRBJ1-2 | TRBV4-3 | TRBD1 | - | TGTACCAGCAGCCGAGACAGGGGGGCCTATGGCTACACCTTC | CTSSRDRGAYGYTF
TRBJ2-1 | TRBV6-1 | TRBD2 | - | TGTGCCGGTAGTGAAGCGGGGGGGTCTGGGTACGATGAGCAGTTCTTC | CAGSEAGGSGYDEQFF
TRBJ2-1 | TRBV6-6 | TRBD2 | few | TGTGCCAGCAGTGACTCGGGAGGACGGTCATACAATGAGCAGTTCTTC | CASSDSGGRSYNEQFF
TRBJ2-5 | TRBV28 | TRBD1 | - | TGTGCCAGCAGTCCCCAACAGGGGGCTCGCGCCCAGTACTTC | CASSPQQGARAQYF
TRBJ1-4 | TRBV11-3 | - | many | TGTGCCAGCAGCTTTTCCCCCGAAAAACTGTTTTTT | CASSFSPEKLFF
TRBJ2-1 | TRBV6-6 | TRBD2 | many | TGTGCCAGCAGACGAACTAGCGGGAGGGCCGCTGAGCAGTTCTTC | CASRRTSGRAAEQFF
TRBJ1-2 | TRBV18 | - | - | TGTGCCAGCTCACCACCGGCAGGTGGCTACACCTTC | CASSPPAGGYTF
TRBJ1-3 | TRBV12-3/TRBV12-4 | - | - | TGTGCCAGCGTCCGAGGATTAGGGGCCTCTGGAAACACCATATATTTT | CASVRGLGASGNTIYF
TRBJ2-3 | TRBV4-2 | - | - | TGTGCCAGCAGCCAAGATTTAAGGGTAGAGGGGCCACCAGATACGCAGTATTTT | CASSQDLRVEGPPDTQYF
TRBJ2-7 | TRBV28 | - | - | TGTGCCAGCAGTTTTCAGATGCCTGGGTCATACGAGCAGTACTTC | CASSFQMPGSYEQYF
TRBJ1-6 | TRBV7-9 | - | - | TGTGCCAGCAGCCTCCTGCCCGGCGGGAATTCACCCCTCCACTTT | CASSLLPGGNSPLHF